The T cell receptor beta chain under discussion was sequenced for a study of a mutant IDH1 vaccine in newly diagnosed glioma. About the research overall: Radiotherapy alone preceded vaccination by 4-6 weeks; alternatively, vaccination started with temozolomide cycles.

As to time point: week 47, end of study. Each dose delivered 300 ug of mutant IDH1 20-mer peptide subcutaneously with imiquimod. Patients in the study were vaccinated eight times, receiving shots in weeks 1, 3, 5, 7, 11, 15, 19 and 23. Germline V lookup: CDR1 SNHLY, CDR2 FYNNEI. The CDR3 is 15 amino acids. Trimming left V 4 bases short and J 4 bases short, with 13 bases between. As concerns this clone: Its specificity is not known.

Profiled with immunoSEQ multiplex PCR; TCRdb holds only in-frame clones, not every one. The sample consists of approximately 50,000 clones, more than 75% of them appearing once. The sample consisted of PBMCs, taken from a glioma patient whose treatment included an IDH1 peptide vaccine. The sequence derives from a woman between 40 and 50 years old with glioma. Some clones in this sample may be carry-over from other donors' samples. The chain has TRBV2 and TRBJ2-2; D possibly corresponds to TRBD2 (6 bases). The CDR3 DNA reads as TGTGCCAGCAGTGCGCAGGGACTTGGCACCGGGGAGCTGTTTTTT. Its translation is CASSAQGLGTGELFF.